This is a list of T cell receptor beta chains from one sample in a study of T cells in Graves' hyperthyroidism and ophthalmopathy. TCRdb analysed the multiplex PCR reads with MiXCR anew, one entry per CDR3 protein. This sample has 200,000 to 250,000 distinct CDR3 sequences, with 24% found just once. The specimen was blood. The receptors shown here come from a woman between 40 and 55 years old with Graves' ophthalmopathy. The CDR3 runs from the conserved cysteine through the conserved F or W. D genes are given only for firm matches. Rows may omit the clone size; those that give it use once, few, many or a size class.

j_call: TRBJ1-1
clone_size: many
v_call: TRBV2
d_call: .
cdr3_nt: TGTGCCAGCAGTGACATAGGGCATTCGAACACTGAAGCTTTCTTT
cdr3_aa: CASSDIGHSNTEAFF

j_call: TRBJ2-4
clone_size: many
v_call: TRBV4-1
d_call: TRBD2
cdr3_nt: TGCGCCAGCAGCCAAGATCGATTAAGCGGGATAATTCAGTACTTC
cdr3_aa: CASSQDRLSGIIQYF

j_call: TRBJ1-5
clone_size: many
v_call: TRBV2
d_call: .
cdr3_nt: TGTGCCAGCACCGGGGTTTGGGATCAGCCCCAGCATTTT
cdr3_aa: CASTGVWDQPQHF

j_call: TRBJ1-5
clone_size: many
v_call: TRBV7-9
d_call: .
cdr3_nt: TGTGCCAGCAGCTTGGGTACTTATCAGCCCCAGCATTTT
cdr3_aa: CASSLGTYQPQHF

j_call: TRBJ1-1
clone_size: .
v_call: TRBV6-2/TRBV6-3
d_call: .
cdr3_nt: TGTGCCAGTGGGATGAACACTGAAGCTTTCTTT
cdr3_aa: CASGMNTEAFF

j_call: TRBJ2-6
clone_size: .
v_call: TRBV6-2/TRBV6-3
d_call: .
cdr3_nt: TGTGCCAGCAGTGCCTTGTTCTCTGGGGCCAACGTCCTGACTTTC
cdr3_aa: CASSALFSGANVLTF

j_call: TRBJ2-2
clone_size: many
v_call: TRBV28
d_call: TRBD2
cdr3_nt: TGTGCCAGCACGGGAGCGGGAGGGACCGGGGAGCTGTTTTTT
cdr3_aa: CASTGAGGTGELFF

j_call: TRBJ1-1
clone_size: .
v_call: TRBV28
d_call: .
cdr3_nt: TGTGCCAGCTCCGTCGGTGCGGTGATGAACACTGAAGCTTTCTTT
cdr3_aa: CASSVGAVMNTEAFF

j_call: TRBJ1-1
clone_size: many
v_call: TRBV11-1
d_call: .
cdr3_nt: TGTGCCAGCAGCTTCCAGTCCGGGGGTCCCCACACTGAAGCTTTCTTT
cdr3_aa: CASSFQSGGPHTEAFF

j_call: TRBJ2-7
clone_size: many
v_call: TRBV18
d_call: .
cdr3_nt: TGTGCCAGCTCATCTCAAGGGGCGAGCCTCGAGCAGTACTTC
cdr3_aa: CASSSQGASLEQYF

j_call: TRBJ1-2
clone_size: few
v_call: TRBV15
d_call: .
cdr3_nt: TGTGCCACCAGCAGGGTGACAAGTGGCTATGGCTACACCTTC
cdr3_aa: CATSRVTSGYGYTF

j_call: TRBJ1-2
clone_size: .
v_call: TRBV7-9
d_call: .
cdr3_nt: TGTGCCAGCAGCGAGGACTGGCATGGCTACACCTTC
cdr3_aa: CASSEDWHGYTF

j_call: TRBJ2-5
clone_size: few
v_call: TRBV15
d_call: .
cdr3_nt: TGTGCCACCAGCAGAGCGGGGAACCAAGAGACCCAGTACTTC
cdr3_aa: CATSRAGNQETQYF

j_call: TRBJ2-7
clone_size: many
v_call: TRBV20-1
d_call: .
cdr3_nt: TGCAGTGCTAACCTCCGGGGTACATCGACGCTCGGGCAGTACTTC
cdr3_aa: CSANLRGTSTLGQYF

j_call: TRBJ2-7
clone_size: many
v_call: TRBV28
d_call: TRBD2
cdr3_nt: TGTGCCAGCAGTTCAGGGCCTAGCGGGGCGACCCAACCCTACGAGCAGTACTTC
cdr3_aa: CASSSGPSGATQPYEQYF

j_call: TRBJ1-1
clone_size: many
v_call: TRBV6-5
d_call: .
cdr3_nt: TGTGCCAGCAGTTACAGGGTGAACACTGAAGCTTTCTTT
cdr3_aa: CASSYRVNTEAFF

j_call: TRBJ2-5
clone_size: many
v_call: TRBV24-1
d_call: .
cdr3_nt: TGTGCCACCAGTGATCCTTCGTCAGAGACCCAGTACTTC
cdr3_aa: CATSDPSSETQYF

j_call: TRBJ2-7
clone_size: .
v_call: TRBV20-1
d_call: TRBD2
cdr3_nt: TGCAGTGCTAGTACTAGCGGGACGTACGAGCAGTACTTC
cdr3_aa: CSASTSGTYEQYF

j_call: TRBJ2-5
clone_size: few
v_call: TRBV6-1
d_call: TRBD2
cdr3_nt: TGTGCCAGCAGTGAATTCAGGGGACTAGCGGGAGGCAGGAGGAAGGAGACCCAGTACTTC
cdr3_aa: CASSEFRGLAGGRRKETQYF

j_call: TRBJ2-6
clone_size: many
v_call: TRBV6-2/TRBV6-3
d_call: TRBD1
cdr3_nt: TGTGCCAGCAGTTACTCTGCCGGGACAGGGTCGTCTGGGGCCAACGTCCTGACTTTC
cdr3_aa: CASSYSAGTGSSGANVLTF

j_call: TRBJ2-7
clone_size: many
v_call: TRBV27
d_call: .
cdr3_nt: TGTGCCAGTCGGTTAACCGGTGTGGACGAGCAGTACTTC
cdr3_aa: CASRLTGVDEQYF

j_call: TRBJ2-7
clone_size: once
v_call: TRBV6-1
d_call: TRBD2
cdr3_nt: TGTGCCAGCAGTGGGAGCGGGAGAGGTTACGAGCAGTACTTC
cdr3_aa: CASSGSGRGYEQYF

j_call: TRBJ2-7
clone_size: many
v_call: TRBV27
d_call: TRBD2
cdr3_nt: TGTGCCAGCAGTACTTGGTCCGGGGGACTAACTTCCTACGAGCAGTACTTC
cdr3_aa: CASSTWSGGLTSYEQYF

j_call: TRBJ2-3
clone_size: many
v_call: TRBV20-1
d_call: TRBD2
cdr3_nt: TGCAGTGCTAGAGATCAGAGCGGGAGAGCAGATACGCAGTATTTT
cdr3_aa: CSARDQSGRADTQYF

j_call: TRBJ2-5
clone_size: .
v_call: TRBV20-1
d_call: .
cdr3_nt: TGCAGTGCATCATTGGGGGAGACCCAGTACTTC
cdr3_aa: CSASLGETQYF

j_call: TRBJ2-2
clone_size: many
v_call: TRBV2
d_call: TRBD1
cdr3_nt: TGTGCCAGCAGTGAAGTTAGGACAGGCGCCACCGGGGAGCTGTTTTTT
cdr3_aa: CASSEVRTGATGELFF

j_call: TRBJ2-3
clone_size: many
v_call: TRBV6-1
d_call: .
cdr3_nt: TGTGCCAGCAGTGTCCGGGACCGCAGCACAGATACGCAGTATTTT
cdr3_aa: CASSVRDRSTDTQYF

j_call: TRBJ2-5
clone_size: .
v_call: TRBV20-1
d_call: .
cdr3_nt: TGCAGTGCTAGAAAGACAGGGGAGGGAGAGACCCAGTACTTC
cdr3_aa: CSARKTGEGETQYF

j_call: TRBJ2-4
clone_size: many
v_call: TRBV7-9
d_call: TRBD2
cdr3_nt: TGTGCCAGCAGCTCCTGGGCGGGAGAAGCCAAAAACATTCAGCACTTC
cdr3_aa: CASSSWAGEAKNIQHF

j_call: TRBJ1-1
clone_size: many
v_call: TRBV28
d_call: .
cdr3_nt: TGTGCCAGCAGTTTATTGGGCCCTGGGGGTGAAGCTTTCTTT
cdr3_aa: CASSLLGPGGEAFF

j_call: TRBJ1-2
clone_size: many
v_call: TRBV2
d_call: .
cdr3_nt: TGTGCCAGCAGTGAAGCGCCCTTTTATGGCTACACCTTC
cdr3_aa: CASSEAPFYGYTF

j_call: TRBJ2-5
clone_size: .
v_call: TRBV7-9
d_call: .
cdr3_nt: TGTGCCAGCAGCTTTACCGGGACTCGGGACTGGGAGACCCAGTACTTC
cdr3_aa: CASSFTGTRDWETQYF

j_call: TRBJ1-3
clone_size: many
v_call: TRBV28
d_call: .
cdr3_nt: TGTGCCAGCAGCCCTCCCGGGGACTCTGGAAACACCATATATTTT
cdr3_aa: CASSPPGDSGNTIYF

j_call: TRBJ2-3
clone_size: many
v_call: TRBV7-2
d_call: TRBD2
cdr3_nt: TGTGCCAGCAGCTTAGTGCGGGGACTAGCGGGATCTCTCGATACGCAGTATTTT
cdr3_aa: CASSLVRGLAGSLDTQYF

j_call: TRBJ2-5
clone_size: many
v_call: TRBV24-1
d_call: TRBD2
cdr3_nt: TGTGCCACCGGGACTAGCGGACAAGAGACCCAGTACTTC
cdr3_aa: CATGTSGQETQYF

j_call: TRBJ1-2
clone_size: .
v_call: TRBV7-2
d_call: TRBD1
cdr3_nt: TGTGCCAGCAGATTCGCCGGACAGGGGCATGGCTACACCTTC
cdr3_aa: CASRFAGQGHGYTF

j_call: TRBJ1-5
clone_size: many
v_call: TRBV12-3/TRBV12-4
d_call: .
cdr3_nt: TGTGCCAGCAGTTTAGAGGGTAGCAATCAGCCCCAGCATTTT
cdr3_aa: CASSLEGSNQPQHF

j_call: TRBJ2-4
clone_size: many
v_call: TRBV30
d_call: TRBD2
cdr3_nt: TGTGCCTGGAAGCGGGGGGGGGACATTCAGTACTTC
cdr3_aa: CAWKRGGDIQYF

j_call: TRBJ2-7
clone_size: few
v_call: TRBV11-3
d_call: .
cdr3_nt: TGTGCCAGCAGCTTAGTATCAGGTTTCGAGCAGTACTTC
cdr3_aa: CASSLVSGFEQYF

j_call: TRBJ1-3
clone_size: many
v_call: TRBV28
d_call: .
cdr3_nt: TGTGCCAGCAGTCCTAGGGCAGGGCAATCTGGAAACACCATATATTTT
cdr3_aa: CASSPRAGQSGNTIYF

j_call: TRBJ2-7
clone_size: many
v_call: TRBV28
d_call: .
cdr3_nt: TGTGCCAGCAGTTTCCGGGTGTACACCTACGAGCAGTACTTC
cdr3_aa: CASSFRVYTYEQYF